The clone carrying this T cell receptor beta chain was counted between two and nine times. Described time point: sample taken at primary tumor resection. Extraction of whole RNA from tumor, nontumor lung or frozen PBMC preceded unsorted sequencing. TCRdb processed the 5' RACE reads anew with MiXCR; each CDR3 protein has one entry. Of about 80,000 distinct CDR3 sequences listed, approximately 18% are singletons. This sample was included in a study of spatial heterogeneity in lung cancer. V was cut by 4 bases and J by 4 bases, with 6 bases left in between. This CDR3 region has 12 residues. Germline V lookup: CDR1 SGHNT, CDR2 YYREEE (reference sequence).

The source material was PBMCs, sampled at surgery. The chain combines TRBV5-4 with TRBJ2-1; D is undetermined. The clonotype originates from a male donor with early-stage non-small cell lung cancer. The CDR3 region has the DNA TGTGCCAGCAGCGCAACTTACAATGAGCAGTTCTTC. Translating it yields CASSATYNEQFF.